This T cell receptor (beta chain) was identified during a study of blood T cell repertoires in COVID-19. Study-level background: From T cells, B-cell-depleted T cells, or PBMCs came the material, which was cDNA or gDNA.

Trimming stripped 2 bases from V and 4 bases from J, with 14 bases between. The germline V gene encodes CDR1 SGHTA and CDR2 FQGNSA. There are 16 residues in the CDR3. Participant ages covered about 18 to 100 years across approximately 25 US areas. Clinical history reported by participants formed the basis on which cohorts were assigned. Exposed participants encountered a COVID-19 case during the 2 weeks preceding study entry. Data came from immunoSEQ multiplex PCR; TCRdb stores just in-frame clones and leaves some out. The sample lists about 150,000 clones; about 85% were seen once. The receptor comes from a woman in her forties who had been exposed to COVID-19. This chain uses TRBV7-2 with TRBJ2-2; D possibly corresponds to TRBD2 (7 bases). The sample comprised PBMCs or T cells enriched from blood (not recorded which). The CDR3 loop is CASSLLGGLGTGELFF. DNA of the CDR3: TGTGCCAGCAGCTTATTGGGGGGGCTAGGCACCGGGGAGCTGTTTTTT.